Sequencing of this TCR beta chain was carried out in a study of blood T cell repertoires in COVID-19. The CDR3 runs 11 residues. Trimming shortened V by 6 bases and J by 12 bases, and 15 bases separated the two germline ends. Germline CDR1 and CDR2: SQVTM and ANQGSEA. The table came from immunoSEQ multiplex PCR; TCRdb's copy has only in-frame clones and leaves some out. The repertoire holds over 70,000 clones, with approximately 78% as singletons. The chain couples TRBV29-1 to TRBJ2-1; TRBD2 is a possible D gene (5 bases). The source is a man aged 55 to 70 with acute or convalescent COVID-19. The source material was peripheral blood. The CDR3 loop is CSVRREGWQFF. CDR3 sequence (DNA): TGCAGCGTCCGGCGCGAGGGTTGGCAGTTCTTC.